This T cell receptor beta chain was recorded in a study of blood T cells in healthy people across ages. The authors ran a second PCR of 7 to 11 cycles using a sample-barcoded 5' primer and a J-beta primer mix. TCRdb passed the 5' RACE reads through MiXCR, listing each CDR3 protein once. The table has some 940,000 distinct CDR3 sequences, almost 30% seen once. These data were likewise used in another study, on T cells of mothers and their children. That investigation notes: Over 8 million reads per mother and 2.5 million to 3.5 million per child were obtained.

Source material: blood. The clonotype comes from a woman in her thirties or forties in good health.

CDR3 nucleotide sequence: TGTGCCAGCAGCTTTGGGGCAGGGAGGGGGACCCAGTACTTC. Translating it yields CASSFGAGRGTQYF. The J gene is TRBJ2-5, the V gene TRBV5-6; 7 bases align to TRBD2. This CDR3 has 14 residues. Germline V gene sequence: CDR1 SGHDT, CDR2 YYEEEE. V shed 2 bases, J shed 7 bases, and the junction held 8 bases outside the gene matches.